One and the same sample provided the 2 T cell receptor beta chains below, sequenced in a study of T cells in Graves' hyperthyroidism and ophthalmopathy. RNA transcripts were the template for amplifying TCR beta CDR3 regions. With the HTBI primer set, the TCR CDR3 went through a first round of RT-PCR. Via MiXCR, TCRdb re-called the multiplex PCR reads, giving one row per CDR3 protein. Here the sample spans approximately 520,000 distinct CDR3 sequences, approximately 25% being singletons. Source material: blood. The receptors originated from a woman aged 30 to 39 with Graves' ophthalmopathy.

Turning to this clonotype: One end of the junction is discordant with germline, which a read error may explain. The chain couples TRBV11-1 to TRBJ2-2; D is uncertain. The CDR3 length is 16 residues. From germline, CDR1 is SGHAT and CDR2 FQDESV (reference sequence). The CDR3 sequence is CASSPPPRVATRELFF. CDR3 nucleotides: TGTGCCAGCAGCCCCCCACCCCGGGTGGCCACCAGGGAGCTGTTTTTT.

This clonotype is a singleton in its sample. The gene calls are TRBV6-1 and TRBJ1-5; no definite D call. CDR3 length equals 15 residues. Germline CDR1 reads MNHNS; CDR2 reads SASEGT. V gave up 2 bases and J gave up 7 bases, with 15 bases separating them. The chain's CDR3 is CASSEKSGLRQPQHF. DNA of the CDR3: TGTGCCAGCAGTGAAAAGAGTGGGCTCAGGCAGCCCCAGCATTTT.